The subject of this entry is one T cell receptor (beta chain). This sample is part of a study of blood T cell repertoires in COVID-19. The method was immunoSEQ multiplex PCR; TCRdb's version includes in-frame clones alone and lacks a portion of them. The data contain about 320,000 clones, 85% of them singletons. Germline-derived CDR1 and CDR2 are LGHNA and YNFKEQ. The CDR3 has 17 amino acids. Trimming stripped 4 bases from V and 0 bases from J, with 17 bases between. This chain uses TRBV4-2 with TRBJ2-3; tentatively, D is TRBD2 (6 bases). Material for sequencing was PBMCs or T cells enriched from blood (not recorded which). The TCR was taken from a woman aged 25 to 39 who had been exposed to COVID-19. In DNA form, the CDR3 reads TGTGCCAGCAGCCCACTTAGCGGTACCTCTAGCACAGATACGCAGTATTTT. It codes for CASSPLSGTSSTDTQYF.